Below are 30 T cell receptor beta chains sequenced from a single sample in a study of T-cell reconstitution after alpha-beta-depleted transplantation in children. Unique molecular identifiers were built into the TCRbeta library. One entry per CDR3 protein, called by TCRdb with MiXCR from the PCR reads. The table includes hundreds of thousands of distinct CDR3 sequences, roughly 8.3% detected once. The sequencing here drew on PBMCs, mostly from graft donor cells, taken 360 days after TCRalphabeta/CD19-depleted stem cell transplant. These TCRs come from a male patient aged 2 to 9 who had a stem cell transplant for acute myeloid leukemia, so the T cells may come from the graft donor.

This clonotype turned up a few times. V usage is TRBV5-6 and J usage is TRBJ2-5; 9 bases agree with TRBD2. This CDR3 spans 15 amino acids. The V gene's germline CDR1 is SGHDT and CDR2 YYEEEE. V was clipped by 0 bases and J by 1 base; unmatched bases: 1. The CDR3 DNA is TGTGCCAGCAGCTTGGCTAGCGGGACCCAAGAGACCCAGTACTTC. It codes for CASSLASGTQETQYF.

This clonotype was picked up a small number of times. The V gene is TRBV28, the J gene TRBJ2-1, with 8 nucleotides matching TRBD2. With 4 bases clipped from V and 8 bases from J, the junction kept 10 bases outside the gene matches. CDR3 length: 15 amino acids. Germline V gene sequence: CDR1 MDHEN, CDR2 SYDVKM. CDR3 sequence: CASSSGLEALDEQFF. The CDR3 nucleotides read TGTGCCAGCAGTTCGGGACTAGAGGCTCTCGATGAGCAGTTCTTC.

This clonotype was recorded many times. This rearrangement joins TRBV5-1 to TRBJ1-1; no definite D call. V shed 0 bases and J shed 2 bases, with 5 bases lying between them. From germline, CDR1 is SGHRS and CDR2 YFSETQ. The CDR3 runs to 13 residues. The CDR3 reads CASSLVVNTEAFF. The CDR3 coding sequence is TGCGCCAGCAGCTTGGTGGTCAACACTGAAGCTTTCTTT.

This clonotype appeared a few times. CDR3 region: CASSFGLAGGTTDTQYF. Here the CDR3 DNA reads TGTGCCAGCAGCTTTGGGCTAGCGGGGGGGACCACAGATACGCAGTATTTT. The genes are TRBV7-4 and TRBJ2-3; 12 nucleotides match TRBD2. The CDR3 contains 17 residues. Germline CDR1 reads SGHVT; CDR2 reads SQSDAQ. With V trimmed by 3 bases and J by 2 bases, 6 bases remained unmatched.

The V and J genes are TRBV6-5 and TRBJ2-5, with 7 bases fitting TRBD1. Germline CDR1 MNHEY, CDR2 SVGAGI. The CDR3 has 16 residues. Losses at the gene ends were 2 bases for V and 1 base for J; bases not matched to a gene: 7. In nucleotides, the CDR3 is TGTGCCAGCAGTTACAACAGGGGAGTACGCCAAGAGACCCAGTACTTC. It yields the protein CASSYNRGVRQETQYF.

This clonotype was observed many times. V gene TRBV12-3 or TRBV12-4 combines with J gene TRBJ2-4, with D unresolved. The V end lost 4 bases, the J end lost 0 bases, and 7 bases lay between the germline ends. The CDR3 runs 14 residues. CDR3 protein: CASSSLIAKNIQYF. The CDR3 nucleotides read TGTGCCAGCAGTTCACTTATAGCCAAAAACATTCAGTACTTC.

V usage is TRBV20-1 and J usage is TRBJ2-5; TRBD1 might be the D (6 bases). The CDR3 runs to 13 residues. V gave up 3 bases and J gave up 5 bases, with 13 bases separating them. The germline gives CDR1 DFQATT, CDR2 SNEGSKA (reference sequence). In nucleotides, the CDR3 is TGCAGTGCTAGGACAGGTACTACGGAGACCCAGTACTTC. Translating it yields CSARTGTTETQYF.

The rearrangement joins TRBV6-5 to TRBJ2-6; weak D call: TRBD2 (5 bases). V lost 0 bases and J lost 2, with 5 bases in between. The CDR3 has 15 amino acids. CDR1 MNHEY and CDR2 SVGAGI come from the germline V gene. Here the CDR3 DNA reads TGTGCCAGCAGTTACTCGAGGGCTGGGGCCAACGTCCTGACTTTC. The encoded protein is CASSYSRAGANVLTF.

This clonotype was counted ten times or more. J is TRBJ2-2 and V is TRBV4-2, with D possibly being TRBD1 or TRBD2 (6 bases each). Germline V gene data show CDR1 as LGHNA and CDR2 as YNFKEQ. With 1 base removed from V and 2 bases from J, the gap between germline ends came to 14 bases. The CDR3 has 17 amino acids. The CDR3 nucleotides are TGTGCCAGCAGCCAAGGTAGGAGGGGGATAAACACCGGGGAGCTGTTTTTT. Its protein is CASSQGRRGINTGELFF.

In this sample, this clonotype turned up a few times. V is TRBV15 and J is TRBJ1-5, with a possible D match to TRBD1 (5 bases). The CDR3 is made up of 15 amino acids. Between the trimmed V and J ends, which lost 3 bases and 5 bases, there was a span of 14 bases. Germline V gene lookup returns CDR1 LNHNV and CDR2 YYDKDF (reference sequence). CDR3 sequence (DNA): TGTGCCACCAGCAGGGAAACGGGGGGTGATCAGCCCCAGCATTTT. This encodes CATSRETGGDQPQHF. Variable domain in full (rest from reference TRBV15 and TRBJ1-5): DAMVIQNPRYQVTQFGKPVTLSCSQTLNHNVMYWYQQKSSQAPKLLFHYYDKDFNNEADTPDNFQSRRPNTSFCFLDIRSPGLGDTAMYLCATSRETGGDQPQHFGDGTRLSIL.

This clonotype was seen a few times. The chain couples TRBV4-2 to TRBJ2-1; D unresolved. The ends were cut back, 2 bases at V and 0 bases at J, with 11 bases in the middle. The CDR3 contains 16 residues. Looked up from germline, CDR1 is LGHNA and CDR2 is YNFKEQ. CDR3 bases: TGTGCCAGCAGCCAAACTTCGCCCCTCTCCTACAATGAGCAGTTCTTC. Its translation: CASSQTSPLSYNEQFF.

This clonotype was seen more than once but under ten times. The chain has TRBV27 and TRBJ1-2; D unresolved. CDR3 length equals 13 residues. CDR1 is MNHEY, CDR2 SMNVEV, per germline (reference sequence). The V gene lost 6 bases and the J gene lost 4 bases, with 12 bases spanning the gap. In nucleotides, the CDR3 is TGTGCCAGCAGCCCCAGTCTGCGCTATGGCTACACCTTC. Translating gives CASSPSLRYGYTF.

This clonotype was detected only a few times. The chain has TRBV25-1 and TRBJ2-2; 11 bases agree with TRBD1. V trimming: 7 bases; J trimming: 6 bases; junction bases outside the gene matches: 10. This CDR3 has 16 residues. Germline values: CDR1 MGHDK, CDR2 SYGVNS. The CDR3 DNA reads TGTGCCAGCACCGATCGGCGGACAGGGGGCCCCGGGGAGCTGTTTTTT. It encodes CASTDRRTGGPGELFF.

This clonotype was detected many times. The chain has TRBV10-2 and TRBJ2-3; TRBD2 agrees at 7 bases. CDR3 size: 14 residues. CDR1 and CDR2 from the germline V gene are WSHSY and SAAADI. Trimming at V came to 0 bases and at J to 5 bases, leaving 2 bases not matched to a gene. Here the CDR3 DNA reads TGCGCCAGCAGTGAGTCTAGCGGGCTAGATACGCAGTATTTT. Protein product: CASSESSGLDTQYF.

This clonotype was counted many times. This chain uses TRBV12-3 or TRBV12-4 with TRBJ1-2; TRBD1 matches at 7 bases. The V segment lost 6 bases and the J segment 0 bases; nucleotides outside the gene matches: 10. There are 16 residues in the CDR3. The CDR3 nucleotides read TGTGCCAGCAGCTATGCCCCCGGGACAGCTAACTATGGCTACACCTTC. Translating it yields CASSYAPGTANYGYTF.

The V and J genes are TRBV12-3 or TRBV12-4 and TRBJ1-3; D is unclear. This CDR3 contains 14 residues. Deletions cut 3 bases from V and 2 bases from J, with 8 bases between. Here the CDR3 DNA reads TGTGCCAGCAGTTTCGGAGGGACTGGAAACACCATATATTTT. This sequence encodes CASSFGGTGNTIYF.

V is TRBV5-1 and J is TRBJ2-2, with D possibly matching TRBD1 (6 bases). The CDR3 length is 16 residues. V dropped 0 bases and J dropped 2 bases, with 11 bases sitting between them. Germline CDR1 is SGHRS and CDR2 is YFSETQ. The chain's CDR3 is CASSLEGVRNTGELFF. CDR3 bases: TGCGCCAGCAGCTTGGAGGGGGTGCGCAACACCGGGGAGCTGTTTTTT.

This clonotype has ten or more counts. The chain has TRBV29-1 and TRBJ1-1; 8 bases are shared with TRBD1. V was clipped by 6 bases and J by 4 bases; unmatched bases: 4. This CDR3 has 12 residues. Germline CDR1 reads SQVTM; CDR2 reads ANQGSEA. As DNA, the CDR3 is TGCAGCGTCAGACAGGGGCTCACTGAAGCTTTCTTT. This translates into CSVRQGLTEAFF.

The sample holds a few counts of this clonotype. The chain combines TRBV4-1 with TRBJ2-1, with D possibly matching TRBD2 (6 bases). This CDR3 is built from 13 residues. CDR1 and CDR2 from the germline V gene are MGHRA and YSYEKL. V was clipped by 2 bases and J by 8 bases, with 10 bases between them. The CDR3 region is CASSQYRGDEQFF. The CDR3 DNA is TGCGCCAGCAGCCAATACCGCGGGGATGAGCAGTTCTTC.

This clonotype was counted ten times or more. This chain uses TRBV20-1 with TRBJ2-3; D gene unclear. CDR1 DFQATT and CDR2 SNEGSKA come from the germline V gene (reference sequence). The ends were cut back, 3 bases at V and 0 bases at J, with 4 bases in the middle. This CDR3 spans 12 amino acids. Here the CDR3 reads CSASPSTDTQYF. The CDR3 DNA is TGCAGTGCTAGCCCCAGCACAGATACGCAGTATTTT.

This clonotype appeared many times. The V and J genes are TRBV10-3 and TRBJ1-1; TRBD1 agrees at 10 bases. J lost 5 bases, V lost 7 bases, and 10 bases had no gene match. Per the germline V gene, CDR1 is ENHRY and CDR2 is SYGVKD. The length of the CDR3 is 15 residues. The CDR3 is CAITGVGTGVTEAFF. The CDR3 bases are TGTGCCATCACCGGGGTTGGGACAGGGGTTACTGAAGCTTTCTTT.

This clonotype was found many times. This chain uses TRBV20-1 with TRBJ1-2; 7 nucleotides match TRBD1. The V and J ends lost 5 bases and 5 bases, in that order; junction bases with no gene match: 5. Germline V gives CDR1 DFQATT, CDR2 SNEGSKA (reference sequence). This CDR3 comprises 12 residues. CDR3 coding DNA: TGCAGTGCTTCGACAGGGTTATATGGCTACACCTTC. It is translated as CSASTGLYGYTF.

This clonotype was observed at least ten times. The chain carries TRBV12-3 or TRBV12-4 and TRBJ2-5; 10 nucleotides align to TRBD1. The CDR3 is made up of 16 amino acids. The junction had 7 bases not matched to a gene; V was cut back by 5 bases and J by 1 base. The CDR3 DNA is TGTGCCAGCAGTCACCCGGGGACAGGGGCCCAAGAGACCCAGTACTTC. Amino acids: CASSHPGTGAQETQYF.

The DNA of the CDR3 is TGTGCCAGCAGCGACCAACAGGGAACTGAAGCTTTCTTT. Translated: CASSDQQGTEAFF. The chain recombines TRBV7-3 with TRBJ1-1; maybe TRBD1 (6 bases). The CDR3 runs to 13 residues. Germline CDR1 reads SGHTA; CDR2 reads FQGTGA. V lost 5 bases, J lost 5 bases, and 12 bases lay in between.

This clonotype appeared many times. The chain links TRBV11-1 to TRBJ2-3, with D uncertain. This CDR3 is 17 amino acids long. Germline V gives CDR1 SGHAT, CDR2 FQDESV (reference sequence). Trimming cost V 5 bases and J 4 bases, with 22 bases left between them. Here the CDR3 reads CASSPPPSSLLPDTQYF. The DNA of the CDR3 is TGTGCCAGCAGCCCTCCTCCGTCCTCATTACTTCCAGATACGCAGTATTTT.

A few counts support this clonotype. The V gene is TRBV7-2, the J gene TRBJ2-5; D gene ambiguous. The V end lost 4 bases, the J end lost 7 bases, and 10 bases lay between the germline ends. Germline CDR1 reads SGHTA; CDR2 reads FQGNSA. CDR3 length equals 12 residues. The CDR3 sequence is CASSSPQRTQYF. DNA of the CDR3: TGTGCCAGCAGCTCCCCCCAAAGGACCCAGTACTTC.

This clonotype was seen a handful of times. This chain joins TRBV20-1 and TRBJ2-7; 7 nucleotides line up with TRBD1. The CDR3 is 14 residues long. V lost 5 bases, J lost 7 bases, and 14 bases stayed unmatched. Germline V lookup: CDR1 DFQATT, CDR2 SNEGSKA (reference sequence). CDR3 DNA sequence: TGCAGTGCTCGACAGGGCACTAGACCCGGGGAGCAGTACTTC. Its translation is CSARQGTRPGEQYF.

This clonotype was counted between two and nine times. The V gene is TRBV5-1, the J gene TRBJ1-4; the match to TRBD1 covers 7 bases. The V gene end was trimmed by 5 bases and the J gene end by 7 bases; junction bases not matched to a gene: 5. The CDR3 extends over 13 amino acids. The germline V gene has CDR1 SGHRS and CDR2 YFSETQ. The chain's CDR3 is CASRPGGGEKLFF. Written as DNA, the CDR3 is TGCGCCAGCAGACCAGGGGGGGGTGAAAAACTGTTTTTT.

This clonotype was seen only a few times. The chain combines TRBV7-9 with TRBJ2-1; D is unclear. V was shortened by 4 bases and J by 5 bases, with 15 bases between the two germline ends. There are 15 residues in the CDR3. CDR1 is SEHNR, CDR2 FQNEAQ, per germline (reference sequence). CDR3 nucleotide sequence: TGTGCCAGCAGCTCCCGTGGCCAGAAGCACAATGAGCAGTTCTTC. Translation: CASSSRGQKHNEQFF.

The rearrangement links TRBV7-2 to TRBJ2-4; D remains ambiguous. The CDR3 spans 12 residues. The germline V gene encodes CDR1 SGHTA and CDR2 FQGNSA. The germline V and J ends were trimmed by 5 bases and 8 bases, with 10 bases remaining between them. The CDR3 sequence is CASSPRRHIQYF. The CDR3 bases are TGTGCCAGCAGCCCCCGAAGGCACATTCAGTACTTC.